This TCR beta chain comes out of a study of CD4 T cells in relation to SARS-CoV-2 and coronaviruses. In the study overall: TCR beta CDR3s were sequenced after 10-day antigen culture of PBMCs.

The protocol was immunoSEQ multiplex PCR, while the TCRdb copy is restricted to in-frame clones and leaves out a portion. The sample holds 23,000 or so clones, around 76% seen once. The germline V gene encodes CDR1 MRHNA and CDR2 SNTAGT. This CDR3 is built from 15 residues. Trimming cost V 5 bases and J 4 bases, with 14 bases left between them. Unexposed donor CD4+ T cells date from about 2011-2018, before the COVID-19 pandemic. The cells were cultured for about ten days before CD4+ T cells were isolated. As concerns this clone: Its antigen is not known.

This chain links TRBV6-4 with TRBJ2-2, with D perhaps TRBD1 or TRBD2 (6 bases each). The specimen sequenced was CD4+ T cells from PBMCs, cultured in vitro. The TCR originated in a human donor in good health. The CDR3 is CASSNGGPSTGELFF. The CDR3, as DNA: TGTGCCAGCAGTAATGGGGGGCCGTCCACCGGGGAGCTGTTTTTT.